This T cell receptor beta chain was obtained from a study of neurological immune-mediated disorders. The study's findings and limits: Expanded clones shared no identical CDR3 amino acid sequences across subjects, which suggested private TCR-beta repertoires in all groups.

There are many counts of this clonotype. Antigen unknown. Synthesis of cDNA was performed by 5'RACE using 10-nucleotide random UMIs. The yield of each sequencing run was over 190 million TCR-beta sequences from 15-18 subjects. MiXCR, applied by TCRdb to the 5' RACE reads, yields one record per CDR3 protein. The sample contains tens of thousands of distinct CDR3 sequences, 6% to 7.5% of which appear only once. Germline V gives CDR1 SGHTA, CDR2 FQGNSA. V was shortened by 0 bases and J by 2 bases, with 9 bases between the two germline ends. The CDR3 extends over 15 amino acids. For the sorted libraries, around 1 million CD4+ or CD8+ T cells were used.

This sequence originates from a man aged 45-60 years in good health. The chain carries TRBV7-2 and TRBJ2-3; D not certain. Sample: CD4+ T cells from blood. CDR3 residues: CASSLAGGITDTQYF. CDR3 DNA: TGTGCCAGCAGCTTAGCGGGCGGAATCACAGATACGCAGTATTTT.